This TCR beta chain came from a study of human T cells and chemical hapten exposure. Study details: The study enrolled mostly female patients with alopecia areata, totalis or universalis. Notes on the study in general: Versus controls, significantly more large CDR3 similarity clusters arose from expanded TCRs. Correlating positively with patch test score were the PT1 expanded TCR counts.

This clonotype was counted only a few times. Its target is unknown. The length of the CDR3 is 16 residues. CDR1 LGHNA and CDR2 YSLEER come from the germline V gene. Trimming stripped 0 bases from V and 0 bases from J, with 6 bases between. The study's library attached unique molecular identifiers to single cDNA molecules. TCRdb re-derived calls from the RACE reads in MiXCR, one entry per CDR3 protein. The sample lists 80,000 to 100,000 distinct CDR3 sequences; around 10% were seen once. The time point: pre-sensitization, week 0. Indicated treatment: therapeutic diphenylcyclopropenone sensitization with weekly scalp DPC.

The TCR was taken from a woman aged 40 to 50 with alopecia areata. Some clones in this sample may be carry-over from other donors' samples. V usage is TRBV4-3 and J usage is TRBJ2-6, with unresolved D. The sample here was whole blood, taken in connection with sensitization to the hapten diphenylcyclopropenone (DPC). CDR3 region: CASSQDKSSGANVLTF. CDR3 coding DNA: TGCGCCAGCAGCCAAGATAAGAGCTCTGGGGCCAACGTCCTGACTTTC.